This T cell receptor beta chain emerged from a study of cytomegalovirus exposure and HLA in healthy donors. Produced via immunoSEQ multiplex PCR; TCRdb's table is partial and in-frame only. The table has 90,000 to 150,000 clones, 88% seen once. The CDR3 has 18 amino acids. The genes are TRBV21-1 and TRBJ2-7; TRBD1, as called in the table, went unchecked against the DNA. TRBV21-1 is classified as a pseudogene. The TCR was taken from a woman in her late teens or twenties in good health and CMV-seropositive. The sequencing sample was made of PBMCs. The CDR3 coding sequence is TGTGCCAGCAGCTCCCACGTGGGGCCGCGTCAGAAGTACTACGAGCAGTACTTC. Translating gives CASSSHVGPRQKYYEQYF.